This T cell receptor (beta chain) was captured in a study of T cell repertoires in cytomegalovirus infection. This clonotype came up a few times. What it binds is not known. Between the trimmed V and J ends, which lost 3 bases and 5 bases, there was a span of 15 bases. The CDR3 is 15 amino acids. Germline CDR1 and CDR2: SGHAT and FQNNGV. TCRdb reprocessed the reads via MiXCR and lists one record per CDR3 protein. The profile shows some 320,000 distinct CDR3 sequences, over 7.5% of them singletons. Whole-study results and caveats: CMV-specific TCR beta clonotypes restricted by HLA-C were the ones dominating the ex vivo response.

This receptor was taken from a human donor in good health (CMV status not recorded). Some clones in this sample may be carry-over from other donors' samples. Material for sequencing was PBMCs. The rearrangement joins TRBV11-2 to TRBJ2-3; a possible D gene is TRBD2 (6 bases). This CDR3 reads CASSFLGLLGDTQYF. The CDR3, as DNA: TGTGCCAGCAGCTTTCTGGGACTCCTAGGAGATACGCAGTATTTT. Full variable domain (remainder filled in from reference TRBV11-2 and TRBJ2-3): EAGVAQSPRYKIIEKRQSVAFWCNPISGHATLYWYQQILGQGPKLLIQFQNNGVVDDSQLPKDRFSAERLKGVDSTLKIQPAKLEDSAVYLCASSFLGLLGDTQYFGPGTRLTVL.